Below, 17 T cell receptor beta chains from the same sample are listed, as sequenced in a study of human T cells and chemical hapten exposure. TCRdb analysed the RACE reads with MiXCR anew, one entry per CDR3 protein. The data hold about 380,000 distinct CDR3 sequences, with 5.1% observed a single time. Regarding time point: pre-sensitization, week 0. As to treatment: therapeutic diphenylcyclopropenone sensitization with weekly scalp DPC. Specimen: whole blood, collected in connection with sensitization to the hapten diphenylcyclopropenone (DPC). The receptor set was obtained from a woman between 45 and 65 years old with alopecia areata. Some clones in this sample may be carry-over from other donors' samples.

There are many counts of this clonotype. The rearrangement links TRBV6-5 to TRBJ1-2; D gene unclear. Germline V gene data show CDR1 as MNHEY and CDR2 as SVGAGI. The CDR3 is made up of 16 amino acids. The ends were cut back, 1 base at V and 2 bases at J, with 14 bases in the middle. The CDR3 loop reads CASSYYPLRPNYGYTF. The CDR3 nucleotides read TGTGCCAGCAGTTACTACCCCCTACGGCCAAACTATGGCTACACCTTC.

Many counts were recorded for this clonotype. The gene calls are TRBV5-6 and TRBJ2-7; possible D gene TRBD1, 6 bases. Germline V gene data show CDR1 as SGHDT and CDR2 as YYEEEE. The CDR3 totals 14 residues. The germline V and J ends were trimmed by 3 bases and 2 bases, with 12 bases remaining between them. The CDR3 DNA sequence: TGTGCCAGCAGCTCCGGGACATTGACCTACGAGCAGTACTTC. This translates into CASSSGTLTYEQYF.

J is TRBJ2-3 and V is TRBV28; no clear D. The germline V gene encodes CDR1 MDHEN and CDR2 SYDVKM. The ends were cut back, 2 bases at V and 3 bases at J, with 12 bases in the middle. CDR3 length: 15 amino acids. The CDR3 spells CASSLTPAGTDTQYF. The CDR3, as DNA: TGTGCCAGCAGTTTAACCCCCGCAGGAACAGATACGCAGTATTTT. Filled out from reference TRBV28 and TRBJ2-3, the complete variable domain reads DVKVTQSSRYLVKRTGEKVFLECVQDMDHENMFWYRQDPGLGLRLIYFSYDVKMKEKGDIPEGYSVSREKKERFSLILESASTNQTSMYLCASSLTPAGTDTQYFGPGTRLTVL.

This clonotype was seen a handful of times. The CDR3 sequence is CASSPPTRMGTQYF. In DNA form, the CDR3 reads TGTGCCAGCAGTCCACCGACCCGAATGGGGACCCAGTACTTC. The V call is TRBV12-3 or TRBV12-4, the J call TRBJ2-5; D not certain. Trimming left V 5 bases short and J 7 bases short, with 17 bases between. This CDR3 is 14 amino acids long.

This clonotype showed up just a few times. The J gene is TRBJ2-7, the V gene TRBV29-1; 13 nucleotides agree with TRBD2. This CDR3 region has 15 residues. Germline trimming cut 5 bases from V and 2 bases from J; bases unmatched to any gene: 6. Looked up from germline, CDR1 is SQVTM and CDR2 is ANQGSEA. The CDR3 DNA sequence: TGCAGCGTTTTAGGACTAGCGGGAGCCCCCTACGAGCAGTACTTC. Protein: CSVLGLAGAPYEQYF.

This clonotype was seen ten or more times. The chain couples TRBV12-3 or TRBV12-4 to TRBJ1-4; 7 bases are a match to TRBD1. The CDR3 covers 14 residues. Trimming took 7 bases from V and 2 from J; bases not matched to a gene: 4. CDR3 residues: CASMRGGTNEKLFF. CDR3 bases: TGTGCCAGCATGCGAGGGGGCACTAATGAAAAACTGTTTTTT.

Details on this clonotype: One base away lies a much larger clone, so this may be a sequencing read error. The chain employs TRBV6-5 and TRBJ2-7, with TRBD1 matching 8 bases. Germline CDR1 is MNHEY and CDR2 is SVGAGI. The CDR3 totals 16 residues. V shed 0 bases, J shed 3 bases, and the junction held 7 bases outside the gene matches. This CDR3 is CASSYSSQGAGYEQYF. Here the CDR3 DNA reads TGTGCCAGCAGTTACTCGAGCCAGGGGGCAGGCTACGAGCAGTACTTC.

This clonotype appeared many times. V is TRBV18 and J is TRBJ2-5; no clear D. The length of the CDR3 is 13 residues. V lost 3 bases and J 2 bases, leaving 7 bases between the germline ends. Looked up from germline, CDR1 is KGHSH and CDR2 is LQKENI. The CDR3 coding sequence is TGTGCCAGCTCACCTGGGATTCAAGAGACCCAGTACTTC. Translated: CASSPGIQETQYF.

This clonotype has ten or more counts. The chain carries TRBV29-1 and TRBJ2-5, with 8 positions matching TRBD2. J gave up 4 bases and V 6 bases, and 10 bases lay outside the gene matches. CDR3 length equals 14 residues. Germline CDR1 SQVTM, CDR2 ANQGSEA. CDR3 region: CSVSGRGGGETQYF. DNA of the CDR3: TGCAGCGTCTCTGGCCGGGGGGGCGGAGAGACCCAGTACTTC. The variable domain in full, completed from reference TRBV29-1 and TRBJ2-5, reads SAVISQKPSRDICQRGTSLTIQCQVDSQVTMMFWYRQQPGQSLTLIATANQGSEATYESGFVIDKFPISRPNLTFSTLTVSNMSPEDSSIYLCSVSGRGGGETQYFGPGTRLLVL.

This clonotype occurred many times. The CDR3: CASSPSLTRTPFTDTQYF. CDR3 nucleotides: TGTGCCAGCAGCCCCTCTCTGACTAGAACCCCTTTCACAGATACGCAGTATTTT. The chain is built from TRBV3-1 and TRBJ2-3; D is perhaps TRBD2 (6 bases). V lost 4 bases and J 2 bases, leaving 22 bases between the germline ends. CDR1 LGHDT and CDR2 YNNKEL come from the germline V gene (reference sequence). This CDR3 region has 18 residues.

This clonotype was counted between two and nine times. The genes are TRBV13 and TRBJ2-1; TRBD2 is a possible D gene (7 bases). Germline V gene data show CDR1 as PRHDT and CDR2 as FYEKMQ (reference sequence). V dropped 6 bases and J dropped 4 bases, with 19 bases sitting between them. The CDR3 runs to 16 residues. The CDR3 DNA reads TGTGCCAGCAGTTCCAGGGGAGGGGCCCTATACAATGAGCAGTTCTTC. This gives the protein CASSSRGGALYNEQFF.

This clonotype was seen repeatedly, ten times or more. This chain links TRBV29-1 with TRBJ2-1; 9 positions match TRBD1. Germline V gene sequence: CDR1 SQVTM, CDR2 ANQGSEA. V shed 8 bases, J shed 10 bases, and the junction held 3 bases outside the gene matches. This CDR3 contains 10 residues. The CDR3 bases are TGCAGCTCAGGACAGGGGGAGCAGTTCTTC. Encoded protein: CSSGQGEQFF.

The chain couples TRBV7-6 to TRBJ1-1; maybe TRBD1 (5 bases). The germline V gene encodes CDR1 SGHVS and CDR2 FNYEAQ. This CDR3 is built from 15 residues. V was clipped by 4 bases and J by 11 bases, with 23 bases between them. CDR3 nucleotides: TGTGCCAGCAGCTCCCTCTTAGGGGACTTCCCGCGGGCTTTCTTT. Protein sequence: CASSSLLGDFPRAFF.

This clonotype was observed at least ten times. V is TRBV7-9 and J is TRBJ2-5; D possibly matches TRBD1 or TRBD2 (5 bases each). The germline V gene has CDR1 SEHNR and CDR2 FQNEAQ (reference sequence). V lost 5 bases, J lost 7 bases, and 14 bases lay in between. This CDR3 comprises 13 residues. The CDR3 reads CASSPEEGRTQYF. DNA for the CDR3: TGTGCCAGCAGCCCGGAAGAGGGACGGACCCAGTACTTC.

This clonotype has a count of ten or more. This chain uses TRBV28 with TRBJ2-7; D unclear. The CDR3 totals 13 residues. Germline values: CDR1 MDHEN, CDR2 SYDVKM. The V gene lost 5 bases and the J gene lost 0 bases, with 8 bases spanning the gap. DNA of the CDR3: TGTGCCAGCAGTGGACCCGTCTCCTACGAGCAGTACTTC. Protein: CASSGPVSYEQYF.

This clonotype was seen more than once but under ten times. The chain uses TRBV7-2 and TRBJ2-3; D is unresolved. Deletions cut 4 bases from V and 4 bases from J, with 15 bases between. This CDR3 has 15 residues. Germline V CDR1 and CDR2: SGHTA, FQGNSA. The chain's CDR3 is CASSWLARRADTQYF. The CDR3 bases are TGTGCCAGCAGCTGGTTGGCTAGACGAGCAGATACGCAGTATTTT.

The V gene is TRBV12-3 or TRBV12-4, the J gene TRBJ1-6; 7 bases are a match to TRBD1. This CDR3 has 14 amino acids. The V gene end was trimmed by 3 bases and the J gene end by 7 bases; junction bases not matched to a gene: 3. CDR3 region: CASSFTGVNSPLHF. The CDR3 DNA reads as TGTGCCAGCAGTTTTACAGGGGTCAATTCACCCCTCCACTTT.